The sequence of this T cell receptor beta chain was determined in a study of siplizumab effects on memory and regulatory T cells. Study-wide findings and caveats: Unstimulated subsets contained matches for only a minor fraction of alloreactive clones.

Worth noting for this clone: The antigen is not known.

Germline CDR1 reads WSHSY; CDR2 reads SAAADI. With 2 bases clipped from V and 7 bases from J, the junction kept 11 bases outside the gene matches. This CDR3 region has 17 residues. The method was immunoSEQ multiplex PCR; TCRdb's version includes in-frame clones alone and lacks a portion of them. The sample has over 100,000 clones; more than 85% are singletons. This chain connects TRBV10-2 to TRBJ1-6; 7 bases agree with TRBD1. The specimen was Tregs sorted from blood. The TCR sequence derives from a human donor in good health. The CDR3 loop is CASSELVTGFRNSPLHF. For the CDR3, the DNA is TGCGCCAGCAGTGAGCTGGTGACAGGGTTTAGGAATTCACCCCTCCACTTT.